This entry lists 13 T cell receptor beta chains sequenced from one sample in a study of blood T cell repertoires in COVID-19. Using immunoSEQ multiplex PCR, the repertoire was profiled, and TCRdb retains in-frame clones only, with some absent. The sample consists of over 25,000 clones, around 83% of them appearing once. The sequencing sample was made of peripheral blood. All receptors derive from a human donor in a cohort sampled during active COVID-19.

This clone was observed a single time. The chain is built from TRBV6-4 and TRBJ2-2; D might be TRBD2 (7 bases). Germline CDR1 and CDR2: MRHNA and SNTAGT. The CDR3 sequence is 17 residues long. V shed 5 bases and J shed 4 bases, with 20 bases lying between them. The CDR3 spells CASSISPQGGGTGELFF. In nucleotides, the CDR3 is TGTGCCAGCAGTATAAGTCCACAGGGAGGGGGCACCGGGGAGCTGTTTTTT.

CDR3 DNA sequence: TGTGCCAGCAGCACCACACAGAGTACCTTACTCGATTACGAGCAGTACTTC. Amino acid sequence: CASSTTQSTLLDYEQYF. The chain is built from TRBV21-1 and TRBJ2-7; the D call TRBD1 from the table was never checked on the DNA. TRBV21-1 is labeled a pseudogene. The CDR3 sequence is 17 residues long.

The CDR3 loop is CSVVVGGMSNQPQHF. CDR3 coding DNA: TGCAGCGTTGTTGTAGGGGGAATGAGCAATCAGCCCCAGCATTTT. J is TRBJ1-5 and V is TRBV29-1, with a tentative D call TRBD1 (6 bases). Trimming cost V 4 bases and J 1 base, with 14 bases left between them. The CDR3 length is 15 residues. The germline CDR1 and CDR2 sequences are SQVTM and ANQGSEA.

The genes are TRBV5-5 and TRBJ1-1; 9 nucleotides align to TRBD1. CDR3 size: 17 residues. CDR1 and CDR2 (germline): SGHKS, YYEKEE (reference sequence). With V trimmed by 2 bases and J by 0 bases, 8 bases remained unmatched. For the CDR3, the DNA is TGTGCCAGCAGCTTCCGGGACAGGGCGTACGTGAACACTGAAGCTTTCTTT. It is translated as CASSFRDRAYVNTEAFF.

The genes are TRBV4-1 and TRBJ1-5, with TRBD1 as a possible D gene (6 bases). V shed 5 bases and J shed 0 bases, with 11 bases lying between them. CDR3 size: 15 residues. Germline-derived CDR1 and CDR2 are MGHRA and YSYEKL. The CDR3 DNA follows: TGCGCCAGCAGCTTACAGGGAACTAGCAATCAGCCCCAGCATTTT. This encodes CASSLQGTSNQPQHF.

This clone was detected a few times. The chain employs TRBV2 and TRBJ2-7; D is possibly TRBD1 (6 bases). The CDR3 totals 14 residues. Germline loops: CDR1 SNHLY, CDR2 FYNNEI. Trimming pared 6 bases from V and 1 base from J, leaving 13 bases between. The CDR3 here is CASSYLQGSYEQYF. The CDR3 region has the DNA TGTGCCAGCAGCTATCTTCAGGGGTCCTACGAGCAGTACTTC.

V is TRBV7-2 and J is TRBJ1-6, with TRBD1 identical over 7 bases. With 5 bases clipped from V and 6 bases from J, the junction kept 7 bases outside the gene matches. This CDR3 has 15 amino acids. CDR1 SGHTA and CDR2 FQGNSA come from the germline V gene. The CDR3 DNA is TGTGCCAGCAGCACCCCGGGACAGATTAATTCACCCCTCCACTTT. It specifies CASSTPGQINSPLHF.

This clone is a singleton in its sample. The rearrangement links TRBV19 to TRBJ2-3, with TRBD1 matching 8 bases. The CDR3 loop spans 14 amino acids. Germline V gives CDR1 LNHDA, CDR2 SQIVND (reference sequence). J was trimmed by 2 bases and V by 6 bases; bases with no gene match: 4. CDR3 sequence reads: CASRRTGYTDTQYF. CDR3 sequence (DNA): TGTGCCAGTAGGAGGACAGGGTACACAGATACGCAGTATTTT.

The J gene is TRBJ2-3, the V gene TRBV11-2; D is perhaps TRBD1 (5 bases). Between the trimmed V and J ends, which lost 9 bases and 4 bases, there was a span of 17 bases. The CDR3 is 14 amino acids. Germline lookup yields CDR1 SGHAT and CDR2 FQNNGV. CDR3 bases: TGTGCCAGTTGGGGCAGCTTTACCGCAGATACGCAGTATTTT. This sequence encodes CASWGSFTADTQYF.

In nucleotides, the CDR3 is TGTGCCAGCAGCTTGGGCGGTAGCGGGGGGATTGAGCAGTTCTTC. Protein product: CASSLGGSGGIEQFF. This chain uses TRBV5-6 with TRBJ2-1; 10 bases agree with TRBD2. The V segment lost 0 bases and the J segment 9 bases; nucleotides outside the gene matches: 6. The CDR3 is made up of 15 amino acids. The germline V gene has CDR1 SGHDT and CDR2 YYEEEE.

J is TRBJ1-3 and V is TRBV7-2; D remains ambiguous. The CDR3 runs 14 residues. Trimming removed 2 bases at V and 1 base at J, with 6 bases between. From germline, CDR1 is SGHTA and CDR2 FQGNSA. For the CDR3, the DNA is TGTGCCAGCAGCTTAACGGTTTCTGGAAACACCATATATTTT. Translating gives CASSLTVSGNTIYF.

The V and J genes are TRBV18 and TRBJ1-3; D is ambiguous. This CDR3 region has 15 residues. Looked up from germline, CDR1 is KGHSH and CDR2 is LQKENI. Trimming cost V 3 bases and J 7 bases, with 16 bases left between them. Here the CDR3 DNA reads TGTGCCAGCTCACCGGCCCCACCTGGTTACAACACCATATATTTT. Residues: CASSPAPPGYNTIYF.

V usage is TRBV7-2 and J usage is TRBJ2-1, with TRBD1 as a possible D gene (6 bases). The length of the CDR3 is 13 residues. The V gene lost 3 bases and the J gene lost 7 bases, with 10 bases spanning the gap. Germline V gene lookup returns CDR1 SGHTA and CDR2 FQGNSA. CDR3: CASSFNRENEQFF. CDR3 nucleotide sequence: TGTGCCAGCAGCTTCAACAGGGAGAATGAGCAGTTCTTC.